Below, 28 T cell receptor beta chains from the same sample are listed, as sequenced in a study of early T cells in non-severe SARS-CoV-2 infection. Via MiXCR, TCRdb re-called the 5' RACE reads, giving one row per CDR3 protein. In the table there are under 90,000 distinct CDR3 sequences, roughly 15% of which are singletons. The sequencing sample was made of whole blood. The receptors come from an adult who was a healthcare worker with PCR-confirmed SARS-CoV-2 infection or an uninfected control (not recorded which).

This clonotype was observed many times. The V call is TRBV9, the J call TRBJ2-1, with 7 bases identical to TRBD1. CDR3 length equals 14 residues. J gave up 5 bases and V 1 base, and 3 bases lay outside the gene matches. The germline V gene encodes CDR1 SGDLS and CDR2 YYNGEE. CDR3: CASSVTGADNEQFF. The DNA for the CDR3 is TGTGCCAGCAGCGTAACAGGGGCGGACAATGAGCAGTTCTTC. Complete variable domain (other parts from reference TRBV9 and TRBJ2-1): DSGVTQTPKHLITATGQRVTLRCSPRSGDLSVYWYQQSLDQGLQFLIQYYNGEERAKGNILERFSAQQFPDLHSELNLSSLELGDSALYFCASSVTGADNEQFFGPGTRLTVL.

In nucleotides, the CDR3 is TGTGCCAGCAGCCAAGGTTCTAGCGGGGTTTACAATGAGCAGTTCTTC. Amino acid sequence: CASSQGSSGVYNEQFF. The chain links TRBV4-2 to TRBJ2-1; TRBD2 aligns across 9 bases. V shed 1 base, J shed 4 bases, and the junction held 5 bases outside the gene matches. The CDR3 is made up of 16 amino acids. Per the germline V gene, CDR1 is LGHNA and CDR2 is YNFKEQ.

The V gene is TRBV24-1, the J gene TRBJ2-2, with TRBD1 identical over 7 bases. The CDR3 extends over 16 amino acids. CDR1 and CDR2 (germline): KGHDR, SFDVKD. The V gene end was trimmed by 3 bases and the J gene end by 0 bases; junction bases not matched to a gene: 3. CDR3 residues: CATSDPTGPNTGELFF. As DNA, the CDR3 is TGTGCCACCAGTGATCCGACAGGGCCGAACACCGGGGAGCTGTTTTTT.

In this sample, this clonotype turned up a few times. The chain recombines TRBV20-1 with TRBJ2-7, with 7 nucleotides matching TRBD1. CDR3 size: 13 residues. V was clipped by 3 bases and J by 2 bases; unmatched bases: 4. Germline CDR1 DFQATT, CDR2 SNEGSKA (reference sequence). The CDR3 DNA sequence: TGCAGTGCTAGCCGGGACAGCCCCTACGAGCAGTACTTC. Translated: CSASRDSPYEQYF.

The V gene is TRBV18, the J gene TRBJ1-5; tentatively, D is TRBD1 (5 bases). The germline V gene has CDR1 KGHSH and CDR2 LQKENI. V gave up 2 bases and J gave up 5 bases, with 10 bases separating them. This CDR3 contains 14 residues. The CDR3: CASSPGALDQPQHF. Written as DNA, the CDR3 is TGTGCCAGCTCACCAGGGGCTCTCGATCAGCCCCAGCATTTT. Full variable domain (missing parts from reference TRBV18 and TRBJ1-5): NAGVMQNPRHLVRRRGQEARLRCSPMKGHSHVYWYRQLPEEGLKFMVYLQKENIIDESGMPKERFSAEFPKEGPSILRIQQVVRGDSAAYFCASSPGALDQPQHFGDGTRLSIL.

This clonotype was detected a few times. The chain is built from TRBV11-2 and TRBJ2-7; 9 nucleotides line up with TRBD1. CDR3 length equals 17 residues. Germline-derived CDR1 and CDR2 are SGHAT and FQNNGV. The junction had 7 bases not matched to a gene; V was cut back by 1 base and J by 0 bases. CDR3 sequence: CASSLAGTGRDSYEQYF. The CDR3 DNA reads as TGTGCCAGCAGCTTAGCCGGGACAGGGAGAGACTCCTACGAGCAGTACTTC.

This clonotype has a count of ten or more. The chain employs TRBV7-2 and TRBJ2-3; TRBD2 aligns across 12 bases. Germline CDR1 SGHTA, CDR2 FQGNSA. The CDR3 is made up of 19 amino acids. Unmatched junction bases numbered 11, after V lost 0 bases and J lost 4 bases. This chain's CDR3 is CASSLARSSGGAVPDTQYF. CDR3 coding DNA: TGTGCCAGCAGCTTAGCGCGGTCTAGCGGGGGGGCGGTCCCAGATACGCAGTATTTT.

This clonotype has only a few counts. The rearrangement uses TRBV7-2 and TRBJ2-3; D remains unclear. Deletions cut 3 bases from V and 6 bases from J, with 10 bases between. The CDR3 consists of 13 residues. Germline values: CDR1 SGHTA, CDR2 FQGNSA. CDR3 DNA sequence: TGTGCCAGCAGCTTGGAAAGGGCGGATACGCAGTATTTT. It encodes CASSLERADTQYF.

In DNA form, the CDR3 reads TGTGCCAGCAGCGCAGGGCGCGCCTACGAGCAGTACTTC. This gives the protein CASSAGRAYEQYF. V and J are TRBV9 and TRBJ2-7, with a tentative D call TRBD1 (5 bases). V lost 3 bases to trimming and J lost 2 bases, with 9 bases between them. Germline CDR1 and CDR2: SGDLS and YYNGEE. This CDR3 is 13 amino acids long.

The rearrangement joins TRBV27 to TRBJ2-3; 9 bases are a match to TRBD1. J gave up 5 bases and V 7 bases, and 13 bases lay outside the gene matches. Per germline, CDR1 MNHEY and CDR2 SMNVEV (reference sequence). The CDR3 covers 16 residues. CDR3 sequence reads: CASTLFGDRVKDTQYF. CDR3 nucleotides: TGTGCCAGCACCCTATTTGGGGACAGGGTAAAAGATACGCAGTATTTT.

V and J are TRBV12-3 or TRBV12-4 and TRBJ2-1; 12 nucleotides match TRBD2. The V gene end was trimmed by 5 bases and the J gene end by 0 bases; junction bases not matched to a gene: 8. This CDR3 is built from 18 residues. CDR3 sequence: CASSPGTSGLSSYNEQFF. The CDR3 DNA is TGTGCCAGCAGTCCAGGGACTAGCGGGTTAAGCTCCTACAATGAGCAGTTCTTC.

The V gene is TRBV12-3 or TRBV12-4, the J gene TRBJ2-2; D may be TRBD1 (5 bases). This CDR3 is 14 amino acids long. V gave up 6 bases and J gave up 3 bases, with 11 bases separating them. CDR3 protein: CASRQVPDTGELFF. In DNA, the CDR3 is TGTGCCAGCAGACAGGTCCCGGACACCGGGGAGCTGTTTTTT.

This clonotype was observed a few times. The rearrangement uses TRBV3-1 and TRBJ1-5; no definite D call. V dropped 4 bases and J dropped 0 bases, with 13 bases sitting between them. The CDR3 is 16 residues long. Germline V gene lookup returns CDR1 LGHDT and CDR2 YNNKEL (reference sequence). CDR3 amino acids: CASSPLPPASNQPQHF. The DNA for the CDR3 is TGTGCCAGCAGCCCTCTCCCCCCGGCTAGCAATCAGCCCCAGCATTTT.

The V gene is TRBV7-2, the J gene TRBJ1-1; the D is unclear. Between the trimmed V and J ends, which lost 7 bases and 0 bases, there was a span of 24 bases. The germline V gene encodes CDR1 SGHTA and CDR2 FQGNSA. The CDR3 length is 18 residues. CDR3 DNA sequence: TGTGCCAGCACCCGAAGAGGGTTACGATTGTTGATGAACACTGAAGCTTTCTTT. This encodes CASTRRGLRLLMNTEAFF.

For this clonotype: A junction end diverges from the germline sequence, so it may reflect a read error. V and J are TRBV6-5 and TRBJ2-7; D is ambiguous. Germline V gene lookup returns CDR1 MNHEY and CDR2 SVGAGI. The CDR3 spans 15 residues. The CDR3: CVSSYMGGIPYEQYF. In nucleotides, the CDR3 is TGTGTCAGCAGTTACATGGGCGGCATCCCCTACGAGCAGTACTTC.

The chain recombines TRBV5-1 with TRBJ1-2; the D is unclear. Germline CDR1 reads SGHRS; CDR2 reads YFSETQ. V was pared by 0 bases and J by 2 bases, with 14 bases between. CDR3 length: 16 residues. The CDR3 nucleotides read TGCGCCAGCAGCTTGGGTTACAGCATAACCAACTATGGCTACACCTTC. It specifies CASSLGYSITNYGYTF.

The chain has TRBV29-1 and TRBJ1-1; no clear D gene. The V and J ends lost 5 bases and 1 base respectively, with 11 bases between them. The CDR3 spans 13 residues. Germline CDR1 is SQVTM and CDR2 is ANQGSEA. The CDR3 DNA sequence: TGCAGCGTTAGTGGCTCGGGGAACACTGAAGCTTTCTTT. Translation gives CSVSGSGNTEAFF.

This sequence joins TRBV6-1 and TRBJ2-6, with 12 bases identical to TRBD2. The CDR3 contains 19 residues. The V segment lost 5 bases and the J segment 6 bases; nucleotides outside the gene matches: 14. The germline gives CDR1 MNHNS, CDR2 SASEGT. The CDR3 here is CASSFRTSGVFLKANVLTF. CDR3 nucleotide sequence: TGTGCCAGCAGTTTTCGGACTAGCGGGGTTTTTCTAAAGGCCAACGTCCTGACTTTC.

This clonotype was detected only a few times. The rearrangement uses TRBV11-2 and TRBJ2-7; 9 bases line up with TRBD2. The V and J ends lost 8 bases and 7 bases, in that order; junction bases with no gene match: 15. The length of the CDR3 is 15 residues. Germline V gene data show CDR1 as SGHAT and CDR2 as FQNNGV. Here the CDR3 DNA reads TGTGCCAGCGGACCTTTAGCGGGGGCCTGGGGTGAGCAGTACTTC. Its protein product is CASGPLAGAWGEQYF.

The table lists this clonotype with a few counts. J is TRBJ1-5 and V is TRBV6-2 or TRBV6-3, with 8 bases matching TRBD1. Germline V CDR1 and CDR2: MNHEY, SVGEGT. The V and J ends lost 2 bases and 4 bases, in that order; junction bases with no gene match: 10. There are 17 residues in the CDR3. CDR3 in amino acids: CASSYPGQGLQNQPQHF. CDR3 nucleotides: TGTGCCAGCAGTTACCCCGGACAGGGACTTCAAAATCAGCCCCAGCATTTT.

This rearrangement joins TRBV9 to TRBJ2-1, with TRBD2 matching over 8 bases. Germline V gene sequence: CDR1 SGDLS, CDR2 YYNGEE. The CDR3 has 18 residues. With 4 bases clipped from V and 2 bases from J, the junction kept 14 bases outside the gene matches. CDR3 amino acids: CASSFPGGLRGPYNEQFF. The CDR3 DNA is TGTGCCAGCAGCTTCCCGGGAGGGTTAAGGGGTCCCTACAATGAGCAGTTCTTC.

The chain is built from TRBV6-1 and TRBJ2-3, with 8 bases lining up with TRBD2. Unmatched junction bases numbered 8, after V lost 6 bases and J lost 0 bases. Germline-derived CDR1 and CDR2 are MNHNS and SASEGT. The CDR3 runs to 16 residues. The CDR3 here is CASRAIAGPSTDTQYF. As DNA, the CDR3 is TGTGCCAGCAGAGCCATAGCGGGGCCTAGCACAGATACGCAGTATTTT.

This chain uses TRBV10-3 with TRBJ1-6; 10 nucleotides line up with TRBD1. V shed 10 bases and J 3 bases; nucleotides not matched to a gene: 6. Germline V gives CDR1 ENHRY, CDR2 SYGVKD. The CDR3 totals 15 residues. CDR3 nucleotides: TGTGCCACCTGGACAGGGGGGGGCTATAATTCACCCCTCCACTTT. Its protein product is CATWTGGGYNSPLHF.

The sample holds a few counts of this clonotype. V gene TRBV4-2 combines with J gene TRBJ2-5; no reliable D call. The CDR3 loop spans 14 amino acids. Germline values: CDR1 LGHNA, CDR2 YNFKEQ. Trimming cost V 1 base and J 2 bases, with 8 bases left between them. CDR3 residues: CASSQGGTQETQYF. CDR3 nucleotides: TGTGCCAGCAGCCAAGGCGGCACTCAAGAGACCCAGTACTTC.

The chain couples TRBV18 to TRBJ2-3; D remains unclear. There are 13 residues in the CDR3. Germline CDR1 KGHSH, CDR2 LQKENI. V was shortened by 1 base and J by 1 base, with 3 bases between the two germline ends. The CDR3, as DNA: TGTGCCAGCTCACCACAGGGCACAGATACGCAGTATTTT. Its translation is CASSPQGTDTQYF.

The table lists this clonotype with many counts. V usage is TRBV7-2 and J usage is TRBJ2-7; no reliable D call. The V gene lost 4 bases and the J gene lost 0 bases, with 7 bases spanning the gap. This CDR3 comprises 13 residues. Germline V gene data show CDR1 as SGHTA and CDR2 as FQGNSA. DNA for the CDR3: TGTGCCAGCAGCTCCCCTCTCTCCTACGAGCAGTACTTC. This codes for CASSSPLSYEQYF.

This clonotype was observed many times. The CDR3 here is CRGLANPYNEQFF. DNA for the CDR3: TGCAGGGGACTAGCGAACCCCTACAATGAGCAGTTCTTC. The genes are TRBV20-1 and TRBJ2-1, with 10 nucleotides matching TRBD2. This CDR3 comprises 13 residues. From germline, CDR1 is DFQATT and CDR2 SNEGSKA (reference sequence).

The sample holds a few counts of this clonotype. The genes are TRBV5-5 and TRBJ1-1; D call uncertain. This CDR3 has 16 amino acids. Per the germline V gene, CDR1 is SGHKS and CDR2 is YYEKEE (reference sequence). V was pared by 4 bases and J by 2 bases, with 18 bases between. CDR3 coding DNA: TGTGCCAGCAGCACTTCCTTCGGCCAACCTAACACTGAAGCTTTCTTT. Translated, it gives CASSTSFGQPNTEAFF. Combining the CDR3 with reference TRBV5-5 and TRBJ1-1 gives the whole variable domain DAGVTQSPTHLIKTRGQQVTLRCSPISGHKSVSWYQQVLGQGPQFIFQYYEKEERGRGNFPDRFSARQFPNYSSELNVNALLLGDSALYLCASSTSFGQPNTEAFFGQGTRLTVV.